This T cell receptor (beta chain) was identified during a study of blood T cell repertoires in COVID-19. Across the whole study: The study drew acute and convalescent COVID-19 samples from the United States, Italy and Spain. T cells, B-cell-depleted T cells, or PBMCs provided the cDNA or gDNA that served as material.

In the study's own analysis: Reference gene primer amplification yielded estimated nucleated cell counts. Data came from immunoSEQ multiplex PCR; TCRdb stores just in-frame clones and leaves some out. Clone size and V and J calls were adopted from that table, with D and trimming inferred from the DNA. Found here are roughly 100,000 clones, 92% of them singletons; the top ten hold less than 2%. The Seattle patients, enrolled during active infection, were followed longitudinally. The CDR3 runs to 16 residues. Losses at the gene ends were 3 bases for V and 4 bases for J; bases not matched to a gene: 8. Germline CDR1 and CDR2: SGHVS and FQNEAQ.

The specimen sequenced was peripheral blood. This sequence joins TRBV7-8 and TRBJ1-5, with TRBD1 matching 8 bases. The TCR originated in a woman aged 50 to 65 with COVID-19, enrolled during active disease. CDR3 protein: CASSFNQGALNQPQHF. Here the CDR3 DNA reads TGTGCCAGCAGCTTTAATCAGGGGGCATTGAATCAGCCCCAGCATTTT.